This TCR beta chain was obtained from a study of Ad26.COV2.S vaccination and SARS-CoV-2 variants. TCRdb's table, derived via immunoSEQ multiplex PCR, lists solely in-frame clones and lacks some. The sample holds about 430,000 clones, approximately 92% seen once. Indicated treatment: around 19 received Ad26.COV2.S at low or high dose, single or two shots; several received placebo; per-sample allocation not given. Samples came from day 63 after the first vaccine or placebo injection. Ad26 vector vaccine expressed Wuhan-strain SARS-CoV-2 spike. Germline V gene lookup returns CDR1 LGHNA and CDR2 YSLEER. Trimming pared 2 bases from V and 10 bases from J, leaving 12 bases between. The CDR3 has 13 residues.

The chain uses TRBV4-3 and TRBJ2-1; perhaps TRBD2 as D (6 bases). This receptor was taken from a person between 18 and 65 years old who received the Ad26.COV2.S COVID-19 vaccine or a placebo. The material was peripheral blood, obtained in a trial of Ad26.COV2.S vaccine versus placebo. CDR3 nucleotides: TGCGCCAGCAGCCAACCATTTGGAGGGGAGCAGTTCTTC. Translating gives CASSQPFGGEQFF.